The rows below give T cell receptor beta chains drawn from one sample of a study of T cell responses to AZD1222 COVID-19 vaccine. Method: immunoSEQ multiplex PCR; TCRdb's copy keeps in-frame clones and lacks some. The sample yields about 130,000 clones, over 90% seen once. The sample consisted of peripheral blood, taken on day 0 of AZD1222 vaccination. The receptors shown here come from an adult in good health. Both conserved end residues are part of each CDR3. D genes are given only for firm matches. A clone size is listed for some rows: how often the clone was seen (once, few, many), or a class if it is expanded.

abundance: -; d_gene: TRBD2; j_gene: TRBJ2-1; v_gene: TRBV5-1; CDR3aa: CASSLQASGGYNEQFF; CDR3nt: TGCGCCAGCAGCTTGCAGGCCAGCGGGGGATACAATGAGCAGTTCTTC
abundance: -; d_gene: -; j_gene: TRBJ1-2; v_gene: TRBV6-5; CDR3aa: CASMEVHYGYTF; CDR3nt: TGTGCCAGCATGGAGGTGCACTATGGCTACACCTTC
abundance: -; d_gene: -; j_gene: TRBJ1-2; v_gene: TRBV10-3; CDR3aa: CAITVEERSGYTF; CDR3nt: TGTGCCATCACCGTAGAGGAAAGATCCGGCTACACCTTC
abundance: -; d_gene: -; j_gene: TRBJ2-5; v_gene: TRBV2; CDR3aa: CASSEGRGDVQETQYF; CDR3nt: TGTGCCAGCAGTGAAGGTAGGGGAGACGTCCAAGAGACCCAGTACTTC
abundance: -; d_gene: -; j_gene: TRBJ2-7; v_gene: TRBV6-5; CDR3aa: CASSFYRVGSSYEQYF; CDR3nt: TGTGCCAGCAGTTTTTACAGGGTTGGGAGCTCCTACGAGCAGTACTTC
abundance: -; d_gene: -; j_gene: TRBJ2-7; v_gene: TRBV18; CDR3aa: CASSLGTYEQYF; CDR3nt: TGTGCCAGCTCACTTGGGACCTACGAGCAGTACTTC
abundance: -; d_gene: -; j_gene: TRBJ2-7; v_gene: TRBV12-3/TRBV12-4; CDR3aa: CASSKGDSYEQYF; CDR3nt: TGTGCCAGCAGTAAGGGTGACTCCTACGAGCAGTACTTC
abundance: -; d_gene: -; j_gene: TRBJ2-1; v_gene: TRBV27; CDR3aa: CASSLSPKRNNEQFF; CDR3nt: TGTGCCAGCAGTTTATCCCCAAAGCGGAACAATGAGCAGTTCTTC
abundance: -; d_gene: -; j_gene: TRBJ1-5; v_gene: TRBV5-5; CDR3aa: CASSLVGSNQPQHF; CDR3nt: TGTGCCAGCAGCTTGGTTGGGAGCAATCAGCCCCAGCATTTT
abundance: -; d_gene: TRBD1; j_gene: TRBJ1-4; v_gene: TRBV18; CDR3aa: CASSPQGAGVNEKLFF; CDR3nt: TGTGCCAGCTCACCACAGGGGGCTGGTGTTAATGAAAAACTGTTTTTT
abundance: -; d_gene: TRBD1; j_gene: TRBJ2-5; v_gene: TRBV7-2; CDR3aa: CASSMTGWLETQYF; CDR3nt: TGTGCCAGCAGCATGACAGGGTGGCTGGAGACCCAGTACTTC
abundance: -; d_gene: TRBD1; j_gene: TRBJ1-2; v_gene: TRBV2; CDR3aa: CASRDGQVQGYTF; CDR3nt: TGTGCCAGCAGGGATGGACAGGTCCAAGGCTACACCTTC
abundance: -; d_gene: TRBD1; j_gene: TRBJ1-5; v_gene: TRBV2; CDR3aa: CASGGKTGGNQPQHF; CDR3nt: TGTGCCAGCGGAGGGAAAACAGGGGGCAATCAGCCCCAGCATTTT
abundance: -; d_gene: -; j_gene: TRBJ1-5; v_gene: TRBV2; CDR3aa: CASNSDGNQPQHF; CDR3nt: TGTGCCAGCAACTCGGACGGGAATCAGCCCCAGCATTTT
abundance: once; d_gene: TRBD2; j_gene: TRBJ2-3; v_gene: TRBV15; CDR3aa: CATSRAAGGTDTQYF; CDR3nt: TGTGCCACCAGCAGGGCAGCGGGGGGCACAGATACGCAGTATTTT
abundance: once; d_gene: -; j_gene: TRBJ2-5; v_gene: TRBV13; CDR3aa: CASSLKAGEQETQYF; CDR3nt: TGTGCCAGCAGCTTAAAGGCGGGTGAGCAAGAGACCCAGTACTTC
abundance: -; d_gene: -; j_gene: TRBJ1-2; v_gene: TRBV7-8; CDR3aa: CASSSWRQSGDGYTF; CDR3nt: TGTGCCAGCAGCTCCTGGAGGCAGTCGGGCGATGGCTACACCTTC
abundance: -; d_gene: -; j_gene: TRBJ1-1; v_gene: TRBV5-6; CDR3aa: CASSLLLRTEAFF; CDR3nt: TGTGCCAGCAGCCTACTTCTTCGCACTGAAGCTTTCTTT
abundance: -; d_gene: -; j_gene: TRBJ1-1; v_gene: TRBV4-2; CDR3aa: CASSQAGRGTAEAFF; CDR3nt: TGTGCCAGCAGCCAAGCCGGACGGGGTACCGCTGAAGCTTTCTTT
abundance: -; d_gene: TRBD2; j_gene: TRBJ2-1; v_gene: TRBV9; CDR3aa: CASRPGLAGGPGEQFF; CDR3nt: TGTGCCAGCAGACCGGGACTAGCGGGGGGGCCGGGTGAGCAGTTCTTC
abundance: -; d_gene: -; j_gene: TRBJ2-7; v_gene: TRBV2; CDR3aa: CASRFGTNYYEQYF; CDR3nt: TGTGCCAGCCGTTTCGGGACAAACTACTACGAGCAGTACTTC
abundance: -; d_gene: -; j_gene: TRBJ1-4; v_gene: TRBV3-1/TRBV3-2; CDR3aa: CASSPHPGRSNEKLFF; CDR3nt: TGTGCCAGCAGCCCCCATCCGGGACGGTCTAATGAAAAACTGTTTTTT
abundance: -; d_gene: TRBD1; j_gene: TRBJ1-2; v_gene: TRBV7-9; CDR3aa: CASSWTGTGDGYTF; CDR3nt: TGTGCCAGCAGCTGGACCGGGACAGGGGATGGCTACACCTTC
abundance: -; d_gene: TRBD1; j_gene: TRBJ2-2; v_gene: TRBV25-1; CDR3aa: CASTGTVQGVTGELFF; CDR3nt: TGTGCCAGCACCGGAACGGTTCAGGGGGTCACCGGGGAGCTGTTTTTT
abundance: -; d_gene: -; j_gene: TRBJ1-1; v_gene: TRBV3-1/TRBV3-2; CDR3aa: CASSRGGGTEAFF; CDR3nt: TGTGCCAGCAGCCGAGGCGGGGGCACTGAAGCTTTCTTT
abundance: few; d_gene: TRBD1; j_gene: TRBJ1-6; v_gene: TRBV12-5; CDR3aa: CASGSGTVAHSYNSPLHF; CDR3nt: TGTGCTAGTGGTTCGGGGACAGTTGCCCACTCCTATAATTCACCCCTCCACTTT
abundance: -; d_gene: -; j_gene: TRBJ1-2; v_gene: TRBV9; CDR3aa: CASSVEQGPYGYTF; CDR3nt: TGTGCCAGCAGCGTCGAACAGGGCCCCTATGGCTACACCTTC
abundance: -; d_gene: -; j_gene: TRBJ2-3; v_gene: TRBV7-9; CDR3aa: CASSLFPGRSTDTQYF; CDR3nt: TGTGCCAGCAGCCTATTCCCAGGCAGAAGCACAGATACGCAGTATTTT
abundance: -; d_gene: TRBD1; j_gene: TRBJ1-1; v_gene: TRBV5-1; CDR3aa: CASSLAKWQGARTEAFF; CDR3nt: TGCGCCAGCAGCTTGGCCAAATGGCAGGGGGCGCGAACTGAAGCTTTCTTT
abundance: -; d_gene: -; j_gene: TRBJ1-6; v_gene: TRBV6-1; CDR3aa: CASSEGFWAINSPLHF; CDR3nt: TGTGCCAGCAGTGAAGGATTTTGGGCCATCAATTCACCCCTCCACTTT
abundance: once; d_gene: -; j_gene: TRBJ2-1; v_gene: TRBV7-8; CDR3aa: CASSLRSRVGEQFF; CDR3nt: TGTGCCAGCAGTTTGCGCTCCAGGGTCGGTGAGCAGTTCTTC
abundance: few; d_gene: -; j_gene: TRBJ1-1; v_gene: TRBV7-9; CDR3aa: CASSPSAEAFF; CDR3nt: TGTGCCAGCAGCCCGTCTGCTGAAGCTTTCTTT
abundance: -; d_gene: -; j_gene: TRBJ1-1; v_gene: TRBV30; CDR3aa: CAWSLATEAFF; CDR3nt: TGTGCCTGGAGTCTTGCCACTGAAGCTTTCTTT
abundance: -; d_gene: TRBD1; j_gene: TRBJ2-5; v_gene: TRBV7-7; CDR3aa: CASSADRTAAQYF; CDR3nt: TGTGCTAGCAGTGCGGACAGGACAGCGGCCCAGTACTTC
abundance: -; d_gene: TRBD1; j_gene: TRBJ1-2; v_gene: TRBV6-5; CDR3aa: CASSSRDRESSYGYTF; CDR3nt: TGTGCCAGCAGTTCTCGTGACAGGGAGAGTAGCTATGGCTACACCTTC
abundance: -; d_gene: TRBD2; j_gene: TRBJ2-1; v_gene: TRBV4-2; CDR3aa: CASSQGLARGHEQFF; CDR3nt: TGTGCCAGCAGCCAGGGACTAGCGAGGGGGCATGAGCAGTTCTTC
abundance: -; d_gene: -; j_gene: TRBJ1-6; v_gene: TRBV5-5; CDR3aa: CASSGGKVGLTLHF; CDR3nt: TGTGCCAGCAGCGGGGGAAAGGTCGGGTTGACCCTCCACTTT
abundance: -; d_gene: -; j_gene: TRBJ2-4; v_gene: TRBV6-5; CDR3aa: CASSYEPGRAKNIQYF; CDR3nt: TGTGCCAGCAGTTACGAGCCGGGAAGAGCCAAAAACATTCAGTACTTC
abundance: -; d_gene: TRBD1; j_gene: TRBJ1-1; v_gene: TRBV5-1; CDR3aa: CASSLQGAYTEAFF; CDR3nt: TGCGCCAGCAGCTTGCAGGGGGCGTACACTGAAGCTTTCTTT
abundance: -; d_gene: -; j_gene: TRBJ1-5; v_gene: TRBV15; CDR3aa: CATSRDGGLHSNQPQHF; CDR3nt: TGTGCCACCAGCAGAGATGGGGGACTTCATAGCAATCAGCCCCAGCATTTT
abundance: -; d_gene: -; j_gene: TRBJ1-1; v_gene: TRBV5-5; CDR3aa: CASSLTANTEAFF; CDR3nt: TGTGCCAGCAGCTTGACAGCGAACACTGAAGCTTTCTTT
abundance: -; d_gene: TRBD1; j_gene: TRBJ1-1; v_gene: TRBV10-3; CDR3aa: CAISGVGTVTEAFF; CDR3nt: TGTGCCATCAGTGGCGTAGGGACAGTGACTGAAGCTTTCTTT